The T cell receptor (beta chain) described here comes from a study of OX40 agonist ivuxolimab in advanced cancers. General observations from the study: Clonal expansion among partial responders at 0.1-3.0 mg/kg ranked near the lowest.

The protocol was immunoSEQ multiplex PCR, while the TCRdb copy is restricted to in-frame clones and leaves out a portion. The sample gives around 76,000 clones, about 85% of which show up once; nearly 8% is in the top ten. Points on this clone: Antigen: not known.

CDR3 length: 13 amino acids. Trimming cost V 2 bases and J 5 bases, with 9 bases left between them. Germline-derived CDR1 and CDR2 are MDHEN and SYDVKM. The rearrangement uses TRBV28 and TRBJ2-5; D not resolved. The sequences come from CD4+ or CD8+ T cells sorted from blood, collected in a trial of the OX40 agonist ivuxolimab. This clonotype was sampled from an adult with an advanced solid tumor such as melanoma, head and neck, liver or kidney cancer. Here the CDR3 reads CASSLAARETQYF. CDR3 DNA: TGTGCCAGCAGTTTAGCGGCAAGGGAGACCCAGTACTTC.